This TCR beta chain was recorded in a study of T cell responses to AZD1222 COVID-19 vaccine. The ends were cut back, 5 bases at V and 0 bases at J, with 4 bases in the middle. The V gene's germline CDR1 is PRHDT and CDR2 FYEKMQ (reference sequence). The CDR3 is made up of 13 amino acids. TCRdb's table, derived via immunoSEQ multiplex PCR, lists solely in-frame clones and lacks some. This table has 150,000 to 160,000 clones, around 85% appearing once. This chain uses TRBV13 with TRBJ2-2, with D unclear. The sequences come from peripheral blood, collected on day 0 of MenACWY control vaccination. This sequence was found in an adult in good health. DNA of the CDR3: TGTGCCAGCAGCATAGCGAACACCGGGGAGCTGTTTTTT. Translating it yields CASSIANTGELFF.